The next 18 T cell receptor beta chains were all read from a single sample in a study of OX40 agonist ivuxolimab in advanced cancers. TCRdb keeps only in-frame clones here, not all; method: immunoSEQ multiplex PCR. Of approximately 57,000 clones detected, 81% appear once; the ten largest clones hold over 0.7%. The material was CD4+ or CD8+ T cells sorted from blood, obtained in a trial of the OX40 agonist ivuxolimab. Source of these receptors: an adult with an advanced solid tumor such as melanoma, head and neck, liver or kidney cancer.

V gene TRBV11-3 combines with J gene TRBJ2-1; TRBD2 is a possible D gene (6 bases). Germline loops: CDR1 SGHNT, CDR2 YENEEA. Trimming cost V 0 bases and J 10 bases, with 16 bases left between them. The CDR3 length is 15 residues. CDR3: CASSLDRWRGWEQFF. The CDR3 bases are TGTGCCAGCAGCTTAGACCGGTGGCGGGGTTGGGAGCAGTTCTTC. The full variable domain, completed using reference TRBV11-3 and TRBJ2-1, is EAGVVQSPRYKIIEKKQPVAFWCNPISGHNTLYWYLQNLGQGPELLIRYENEEAVDDSQLPKDRFSAERLKGVDSTLKIQPAELGDSAVYLCASSLDRWRGWEQFFGPGTRLTVL.

This clone has just a few counts. This chain uses TRBV2 with TRBJ2-7; D may be TRBD1 (5 bases). The CDR3 sequence is 13 residues long. Germline V lookup: CDR1 SNHLY, CDR2 FYNNEI. Trimming took 7 bases from V and 6 from J, leaving 16 bases between them. The CDR3 DNA sequence: TGTGCCAGCAAGCCCACCTCTGGGGCCGAGCAGTACTTC. Amino acid sequence: CASKPTSGAEQYF.

This clone appeared a few times. This chain connects TRBV10-1 to TRBJ1-1; D gene ambiguous. The CDR3 consists of 15 residues. The germline CDR1 and CDR2 sequences are WNHNN and SYGVQD (reference sequence). Deletions cut 5 bases from V and 0 bases from J, with 13 bases between. The CDR3 here is CASSLRRGLNTEAFF. Here the CDR3 DNA reads TGCGCCAGCAGTTTGCGGCGGGGATTGAACACTGAAGCTTTCTTT.

The chain is built from TRBV27 and TRBJ2-1, with no clear D. V was shortened by 5 bases and J by 5 bases, with 4 bases between the two germline ends. The CDR3 has 11 amino acids. Germline V gene data show CDR1 as MNHEY and CDR2 as SMNVEV (reference sequence). The DNA for the CDR3 is TGTGCCAGCAGTCGGAACAATGAGCAGTTCTTC. It yields the protein CASSRNNEQFF.

This clone was counted once. The chain employs TRBV2 and TRBJ1-5; D gene unclear. CDR3 length: 13 residues. Germline CDR1 reads SNHLY; CDR2 reads FYNNEI. The ends were cut back, 6 bases at V and 2 bases at J, with 8 bases in the middle. The CDR3, as DNA: TGTGCCAGCAGGACCGAGGGCAATCAGCCCCAGCATTTT. Translating it yields CASRTEGNQPQHF.

This rearrangement joins TRBV7-8 to TRBJ1-5; D might be TRBD1 (5 bases). Between the trimmed V and J ends, which lost 0 bases and 5 bases, there was a span of 11 bases. CDR3 length equals 15 residues. The germline gives CDR1 SGHVS, CDR2 FQNEAQ. CDR3 in amino acids: CASSLAQAGDQPQHF. CDR3 bases: TGTGCCAGCAGCTTAGCGCAGGCGGGGGATCAGCCCCAGCATTTT.

This clone has just a few counts. This chain connects TRBV28 to TRBJ1-2, with TRBD1 as a possible D gene (6 bases). Germline V gives CDR1 MDHEN, CDR2 SYDVKM. The CDR3 loop spans 15 amino acids. Deletions cut 5 bases from V and 4 bases from J, with 17 bases between. The CDR3 loop is CASSNRGRGSYGYTF. In DNA form, the CDR3 reads TGTGCCAGCAGTAATAGGGGCAGGGGTTCCTATGGCTACACCTTC.

V gene TRBV10-2 combines with J gene TRBJ2-1; D is possibly TRBD1 or TRBD2 (5 bases each). V was clipped by 2 bases and J by 8 bases, with 16 bases between them. The germline gives CDR1 WSHSY, CDR2 SAAADI. The CDR3 is 15 amino acids. The CDR3 is CASSEVRLVGDEQFF. The CDR3 nucleotides read TGCGCCAGCAGTGAGGTCCGTTTAGTGGGGGATGAGCAGTTCTTC.

The chain combines TRBV2 with TRBJ2-7; D remains ambiguous. The CDR3 has 11 amino acids. Germline values: CDR1 SNHLY, CDR2 FYNNEI. V dropped 4 bases and J dropped 1 base, with 2 bases sitting between them. CDR3 residues: CASSASYEQYF. DNA of the CDR3: TGTGCCAGCAGTGCATCCTACGAGCAGTACTTC.

The chain recombines TRBV6-1 with TRBJ2-7; D not certain. Germline assignment: CDR1 MNHNS and CDR2 SASEGT. The CDR3 extends over 13 amino acids. Trimming removed 3 bases from V and 2 bases from J, with 8 bases in between. This CDR3 is CASSDRAPYEQYF. The CDR3 nucleotides read TGTGCCAGCAGTGATAGGGCTCCCTACGAGCAGTACTTC.

The rearrangement joins TRBV11-3 to TRBJ2-5, with a possible D match to TRBD2 (5 bases). CDR3 size: 17 residues. V dropped 6 bases and J dropped 3 bases, with 23 bases sitting between them. The germline V gene encodes CDR1 SGHNT and CDR2 YENEEA. CDR3 loop: CASSDPFGVAPEETQYF. CDR3 nucleotide sequence: TGTGCCAGCAGTGACCCGTTCGGGGTTGCCCCCGAAGAGACCCAGTACTTC.

The rearrangement uses TRBV5-6 and TRBJ2-5; 7 nucleotides line up with TRBD2. In germline, CDR1 is SGHDT, CDR2 YYEEEE. CDR3 length equals 16 residues. Trimming at V came to 3 bases and at J to 2 bases, leaving 10 bases not matched to a gene. CDR3 region: CASSSLLTSAQETQYF. The CDR3 DNA reads as TGTGCCAGCAGCTCCCTCCTAACTAGCGCTCAAGAGACCCAGTACTTC.

The chain uses TRBV11-3 and TRBJ2-3; D unresolved. The CDR3 consists of 13 residues. Germline assignment: CDR1 SGHNT and CDR2 YENEEA. The germline V and J ends were trimmed by 1 base and 4 bases, with 6 bases remaining between them. CDR3 amino acids: CASSLGGPDTQYF. The CDR3 nucleotides read TGTGCCAGCAGCTTAGGAGGTCCAGATACGCAGTATTTT. The full variable domain, rest sourced from reference TRBV11-3 and TRBJ2-3, is EAGVVQSPRYKIIEKKQPVAFWCNPISGHNTLYWYLQNLGQGPELLIRYENEEAVDDSQLPKDRFSAERLKGVDSTLKIQPAELGDSAVYLCASSLGGPDTQYFGPGTRLTVL.

The rearrangement joins TRBV6-5 to TRBJ1-5; a possible D gene is TRBD1 (5 bases). The CDR3 runs to 15 residues. Between the trimmed V and J ends, which lost 6 bases and 1 base, there was a span of 13 bases. Germline V gene data show CDR1 as MNHEY and CDR2 as SVGAGI. The DNA for the CDR3 is TGTGCCAGCAGGGCATCAGGGCCCAGCAATCAGCCCCAGCATTTT. Translated, it gives CASRASGPSNQPQHF.

The rearrangement links TRBV6-5 to TRBJ2-7; tentative D call: TRBD2 (6 bases). V dropped 0 bases and J dropped 6 bases, with 12 bases sitting between them. This CDR3 spans 14 amino acids. Germline lookup yields CDR1 MNHEY and CDR2 SVGAGI. DNA of the CDR3: TGTGCCAGCAGTTACTCGCGGGGATCGACCGAGCAGTACTTC. Residues: CASSYSRGSTEQYF.

The chain combines TRBV21-1 with TRBJ1-2. TRBV21-1 constitutes a pseudogene. The CDR3 consists of 13 residues. The CDR3 spells CASSGGLNYGYTF. CDR3 DNA: TGTGCCAGCAGCGGGGGACTTAACTATGGCTACACCTTC.

The rearrangement links TRBV2 to TRBJ1-4, with D possibly being TRBD1 (6 bases). The CDR3 sequence is 14 residues long. Germline CDR1 reads SNHLY; CDR2 reads FYNNEI. The V end was cut by 3 bases, the J end by 4 bases, with 9 bases between. The CDR3 is CASSDRGRNEKLFF. The CDR3 coding sequence is TGTGCCAGCAGTGACAGGGGTCGTAATGAAAAACTGTTTTTT.

The chain employs TRBV27 and TRBJ1-5, with D tentatively TRBD1 (6 bases). The V end lost 1 base, the J end lost 6 bases, and 10 bases lay between the germline ends. The CDR3 loop spans 14 amino acids. Germline V gene lookup returns CDR1 MNHEY and CDR2 SMNVEV (reference sequence). The DNA for the CDR3 is TGTGCCAGCAGTTTATGGCAGGGGACTCAGCCCCAGCATTTT. Its translation: CASSLWQGTQPQHF.